The 10 T cell receptor beta chains given below trace back to one sample, sequenced in a study of blood T cell repertoires in COVID-19. TCRdb's table, derived via immunoSEQ multiplex PCR, lists solely in-frame clones and lacks some. This sample has roughly 230,000 clones; 83% occur once, and the top ten carry about 8%. The source material was peripheral blood. The origin of the receptors is a woman between 45 and 60 years old with acute or convalescent COVID-19.

The V gene is TRBV10-3, the J gene TRBJ2-1, with D possibly TRBD2 on 6 matching bases. In germline, CDR1 is ENHRY, CDR2 SYGVKD. The CDR3 contains 17 residues. V gave up 2 bases and J gave up 4 bases, with 18 bases separating them. The DNA for the CDR3 is TGTGCCATCAGTGAGCAACCGGGACTTTCCGCATACAATGAGCAGTTCTTC. Translating it yields CAISEQPGLSAYNEQFF.

This sequence joins TRBV4-2 and TRBJ1-1, with D hard to call. Germline loops: CDR1 LGHNA, CDR2 YNFKEQ. V was cut by 0 bases and J by 0 bases, with 8 bases left in between. The CDR3 covers 15 residues. The CDR3 protein is CASSQDLRVNTEAFF. The CDR3 nucleotides are TGTGCCAGCAGCCAAGATCTTCGGGTGAACACTGAAGCTTTCTTT.

The J gene is TRBJ2-1, the V gene TRBV2; TRBD2 agrees at 10 bases. This CDR3 contains 15 residues. The V and J ends lost 6 bases and 1 base, in that order; junction bases with no gene match: 3. The V gene's germline CDR1 is SNHLY and CDR2 FYNNEI. CDR3 loop: CASRVAGGSYNEQFF. As DNA, the CDR3 is TGTGCCAGCAGGGTAGCGGGGGGTTCCTACAATGAGCAGTTCTTC. The variable domain in full, completed from reference TRBV2 and TRBJ2-1, reads EPEVTQTPSHQVTQMGQEVILRCVPISNHLYFYWYRQILGQKVEFLVSFYNNEISEKSEIFDDQFSVERPDGSNFTLKIRSTKLEDSAMYFCASRVAGGSYNEQFFGPGTRLTVL.

The rearrangement joins TRBV20-1 to TRBJ2-7, with 9 nucleotides matching TRBD2. V lost 3 bases to trimming and J lost 5 bases; unmatched junction nucleotides: 8. The CDR3 covers 14 residues. The germline V gene has CDR1 DFQATT and CDR2 SNEGSKA (reference sequence). The CDR3 loop is CSASGGRVRNEQYF. CDR3 sequence (DNA): TGCAGTGCTAGTGGCGGGAGGGTTCGGAACGAGCAGTACTTC.

The rearrangement links TRBV3-1 (or the pseudogene TRBV3-2) to TRBJ1-2; D uncertain. Trimming removed 0 bases from V and 4 bases from J, with 12 bases in between. CDR3 size: 15 residues. The V gene's germline CDR1 is LGHDT and CDR2 YNNKEL (reference sequence). The DNA of the CDR3 is TGTGCCAGCAGCCAAGATCGAAGCCGGAGCTATGGCTACACCTTC. It codes for CASSQDRSRSYGYTF.

The chain recombines TRBV24-1 with TRBJ2-1; D is unclear. V was clipped by 12 bases and J by 7 bases, with 24 bases between them. CDR3 size: 15 residues. CDR1 is KGHDR and CDR2 is SFDVKD in the germline V gene. Here the CDR3 reads CAAQSSSPLLNEQFF. The CDR3 region has the DNA TGTGCCGCCCAGTCAAGTAGCCCCCTCTTAAATGAGCAGTTCTTC.

The chain links TRBV14 to TRBJ2-3, with TRBD1 as a possible D gene (6 bases). Trimming removed 4 bases at V and 2 bases at J, with 34 bases between. Germline V gene data show CDR1 as SGHDN and CDR2 as FVKESK. This CDR3 has 22 amino acids. CDR3 in amino acids: CASSLGQPHRALGWLITDTQYF. Written as DNA, the CDR3 is TGTGCCAGCAGCCTCGGACAGCCCCATCGGGCCCTAGGGTGGCTTATCACAGATACGCAGTATTTT.

CDR3 region: CASSPTGAGFPEAFF. DNA for the CDR3: TGTGCCAGCAGCCCAACCGGGGCGGGGTTCCCTGAAGCTTTCTTT. The chain uses TRBV5-6 and TRBJ1-1; D is possibly TRBD1 (5 bases). V was cut by 4 bases and J by 6 bases, with 19 bases left in between. Germline V gene data show CDR1 as SGHDT and CDR2 as YYEEEE. This CDR3 region has 15 residues.

V usage is TRBV3-1 (or the pseudogene TRBV3-2) and J usage is TRBJ1-6, with a tentative D call TRBD1 (5 bases). V lost 3 bases, J lost 7 bases, and 13 bases lay in between. The germline V gene encodes CDR1 LGHDT and CDR2 YNNKEL (reference sequence). CDR3 size: 15 residues. In nucleotides, the CDR3 is TGTGCCAGCAGCCAGAAGACCTCAGGGAATTCACCCCTCCACTTT. Protein: CASSQKTSGNSPLHF.

This chain uses TRBV4-1 with TRBJ2-1, with D possibly matching TRBD1 (5 bases). V lost 0 bases and J lost 16, with 13 bases in between. Germline V gives CDR1 MGHRA, CDR2 YSYEKL. The CDR3 is 12 residues long. CDR3 sequence (DNA): TGCGCCAGCAGCCAAGATAGGCAGGGCCGATTCTTC. This codes for CASSQDRQGRFF.